This TCR beta chain was identified in a study of Tregs in tolerant kidney transplant recipients. Across the study: CD4+CD25+CD127- cells came from approximately three-day belatacept mixed lymphocyte reactions, some with approximately five-day graft donor restimulation. Sorting used antibodies to exclude donor cells. The study, taken as a whole, reports: The most relevant donor-specific Treg TCRbeta repertoire apparently came from expansion with activated donor B cells. Findings come from small patient numbers and require larger validation.

The germline V gene has CDR1 SGHRS and CDR2 YFSETQ. The CDR3 has 14 amino acids. V lost 4 bases, J lost 2 bases, and 12 bases lay in between. Comment on this clone: The target antigen is unknown.

Only in-frame clones appear in the TCRdb table, and some are missing; sequencing was by immunoSEQ multiplex PCR. Of 30,000 to 35,000 clones listed, 65% to 85% are singletons. This sequence joins TRBV5-1 and TRBJ1-1, with a possible D match to TRBD1 (5 bases). This TCR was sampled from a human donor in good health. The sample was Tregs from blood cultured with allogeneic cells. This chain's CDR3 is CASSPRTPNTEAFF. CDR3 DNA: TGCGCCAGCAGCCCCAGGACACCTAACACTGAAGCTTTCTTT.